Listed here are 14 T cell receptor beta chains from one sample, sequenced in a study of T cells in Graves' hyperthyroidism and ophthalmopathy. Researchers took RNA transcripts and amplified the TCR beta CDR3 regions from them. HTBI primers were employed in a first-round RT-PCR of the TCR CDR3. A single record per CDR3 protein comes from TCRdb applying MiXCR to the multiplex PCR reads. The table records around 660,000 distinct CDR3 sequences, over 40% of them present only once. Material: peripheral blood or thyroid tissue (not recorded which). The source is an adult man with Graves' disease, either hyperthyroidism or ophthalmopathy (not recorded which).

This clonotype has only a few counts. The chain combines TRBV5-1 with TRBJ1-4, with unresolved D. The CDR3 covers 15 residues. Germline assignment: CDR1 SGHRS and CDR2 YFSETQ. Trimming shortened V by 4 bases and J by 0 bases, and 10 bases separated the two germline ends. CDR3 in amino acids: CASSPDVATNEKLFF. CDR3 sequence (DNA): TGCGCCAGCAGCCCGGACGTCGCAACTAATGAAAAACTGTTTTTT.

CDR3 coding DNA: TGTGCCAGCAGTGATTGGAGCTATGGCTACACCTTC. Amino acids: CASSDWSYGYTF. The chain employs TRBV25-1 and TRBJ1-2; D gene ambiguous. The CDR3 spans 12 residues. The V gene lost 3 bases and the J gene lost 4 bases, with 6 bases spanning the gap. From germline, CDR1 is MGHDK and CDR2 SYGVNS.

This clonotype has at least ten counts. This chain joins TRBV7-9 and TRBJ1-2; 8 bases are a match to TRBD1. J gave up 3 bases and V 5 bases, and 8 bases lay outside the gene matches. The CDR3 totals 15 residues. Germline V CDR1 and CDR2: SEHNR, FQNEAQ (reference sequence). The CDR3 here is CASSHPGTGHYGYTF. The CDR3, as DNA: TGTGCCAGCAGCCACCCTGGGACAGGCCACTATGGCTACACCTTC.

The rearrangement joins TRBV19 to TRBJ1-2; D is unresolved. This CDR3 is 13 amino acids long. V gave up 3 bases and J gave up 5 bases, with 10 bases separating them. Germline V gene data show CDR1 as LNHDA and CDR2 as SQIVND (reference sequence). CDR3 amino acids: CASSIDKGYGYTF. The CDR3 bases are TGTGCCAGTAGTATTGATAAGGGATATGGCTACACCTTC.

This rearrangement joins TRBV7-2 to TRBJ1-6; a possible D gene is TRBD1 (6 bases). This CDR3 contains 14 residues. V was pared by 5 bases and J by 7 bases, with 12 bases between. Germline V gene data show CDR1 as SGHTA and CDR2 as FQGNSA. CDR3 loop: CASSRTAVNSPLHF. The CDR3 region has the DNA TGTGCCAGCAGCAGGACAGCCGTGAATTCACCCCTCCACTTT.

This clonotype has at least ten counts. V usage is TRBV15 and J usage is TRBJ1-2; TRBD1 agrees at 9 bases. The V gene's germline CDR1 is LNHNV and CDR2 YYDKDF (reference sequence). This CDR3 region has 17 residues. Germline trimming cut 1 base from V and 2 bases from J; bases unmatched to any gene: 8. CDR3 residues: CATSRARTGVENYGYTF. The CDR3 nucleotides read TGTGCCACCAGCAGAGCACGGACAGGGGTCGAAAACTATGGCTACACCTTC.

V and J are TRBV5-1 and TRBJ2-7; the match to TRBD1 covers 10 bases. Germline CDR1 is SGHRS and CDR2 is YFSETQ. With 0 bases clipped from V and 2 bases from J, the junction kept 5 bases outside the gene matches. The CDR3 contains 16 residues. Here the CDR3 reads CASSLAPGQGTYEQYF. The DNA of the CDR3 is TGCGCCAGCAGCTTGGCCCCGGGACAGGGGACCTACGAGCAGTACTTC. The whole variable domain, filled in from reference TRBV5-1 and TRBJ2-7, reads KAGVTQTPRYLIKTRGQQVTLSCSPISGHRSVSWYQQTPGQGLQFLFEYFSETQRNKGNFPGRFSGRQFSNSRSEMNVSTLELGDSALYLCASSLAPGQGTYEQYFGPGTRLTVT.

The chain has TRBV2 and TRBJ1-2; TRBD1 aligns across 8 bases. With 2 bases clipped from V and 9 bases from J, the junction kept 5 bases outside the gene matches. CDR1 is SNHLY and CDR2 is FYNNEI in the germline V gene. This CDR3 has 13 residues. Here the CDR3 DNA reads TGTGCCAGCAGTGAATGGACAGGGAATCGCTACACCTTC. Translation gives CASSEWTGNRYTF.

The count of this clonotype is one. A much bigger clone sits one base away, suggesting this may be a read error. The rearrangement links TRBV10-3 to TRBJ2-5, with 7 bases identical to TRBD1. CDR1 ENHRY and CDR2 SYGVKD come from the germline V gene. This CDR3 has 15 amino acids. The CDR3 loop is CATVGEQGEQGTQYF. The DNA for the CDR3 is TGTGCCACCGTTGGGGAGCAGGGGGAACAAGGGACCCAGTACTTC.

A word on this clonotype: This could be a read error, since a much larger clone is one nucleotide away. The gene calls are TRBV5-1 and TRBJ1-1, with TRBD1 as a possible D gene (5 bases). Trimming removed 0 bases at V and 1 base at J, with 16 bases between. The CDR3 has 17 amino acids. The germline CDR1 and CDR2 sequences are SGHRS and YFSETQ. CDR3: CASSLGGSRGRNTEAFF. The CDR3 nucleotides read TGCGCCAGCAGCTTGGGCGGTTCAAGGGGCAGGAACACTGAAGCTTTCTTT.

The table lists this clonotype with a few counts. This CDR3 reads CASSLSSGGAGEQYF. DNA for the CDR3: TGTGCCAGCAGCCTCTCTAGCGGGGGGGCCGGGGAGCAGTACTTC. The rearrangement links TRBV7-8 to TRBJ2-7; 12 bases are a match to TRBD2. The length of the CDR3 is 15 residues. CDR1 and CDR2 from the germline V gene are SGHVS and FQNEAQ. V trimming: 5 bases; J trimming: 7 bases; junction bases outside the gene matches: 9.

The rearrangement links TRBV29-1 to TRBJ2-2, with TRBD2 matching 12 bases. Germline loops: CDR1 SQVTM, CDR2 ANQGSEA. V trimming: 4 bases; J trimming: 0 bases; junction bases outside the gene matches: 3. The CDR3 is 16 residues long. CDR3 nucleotides: TGCAGCGTTGTAGGACTAGCGGGACCGAACACCGGGGAGCTGTTTTTT. Translation: CSVVGLAGPNTGELFF.

Ten or more counts support this clonotype. The J gene is TRBJ1-1, the V gene TRBV7-2, with D possibly being TRBD1 (6 bases). V lost 5 bases and J 1 base, leaving 14 bases between the germline ends. The germline gives CDR1 SGHTA, CDR2 FQGNSA. The CDR3 has 15 residues. The CDR3 region has the DNA TGTGCCAGCAGCCAAGCGGGGGCCCAGAACACTGAAGCTTTCTTT. This gives the protein CASSQAGAQNTEAFF.

This clonotype was counted at least ten times. This sequence joins TRBV24-1 and TRBJ1-5; 8 nucleotides line up with TRBD1. V gave up 3 bases and J gave up 7 bases; unmatched junction bases: 1. The CDR3 loop spans 13 amino acids. CDR1 is KGHDR, CDR2 SFDVKD, per germline. CDR3 bases: TGTGCCACCAGTGATAGGACAGGGCAGCCCCAGCATTTT. Residues: CATSDRTGQPQHF.